This paragraph reports one T cell receptor beta chain. This sample is part of a study of T-cell memory formation after mild COVID-19. TCRdb reanalysed the 5' RACE reads using MiXCR and keeps one entry per CDR3 protein. The sample lists a few hundred thousand distinct CDR3 sequences, about a fifth occurring once. Sequenced input: PBMCs or a T cell subset sorted from them (not recorded which). The source is an adult woman who had mild COVID-19 (a few samples of this study predate the infection). Cell type and time point are not known.

The CDR3 is CSVDSTGSSGANVLTF. CDR3 nucleotides: TGCAGCGTTGACTCGACAGGGTCCTCTGGGGCCAACGTCCTGACTTTC. This chain joins TRBV29-1 and TRBJ2-6; 7 bases match TRBD1. Per germline, CDR1 SQVTM and CDR2 ANQGSEA. J was trimmed by 0 bases and V by 3 bases; bases with no gene match: 5. This CDR3 spans 16 amino acids.